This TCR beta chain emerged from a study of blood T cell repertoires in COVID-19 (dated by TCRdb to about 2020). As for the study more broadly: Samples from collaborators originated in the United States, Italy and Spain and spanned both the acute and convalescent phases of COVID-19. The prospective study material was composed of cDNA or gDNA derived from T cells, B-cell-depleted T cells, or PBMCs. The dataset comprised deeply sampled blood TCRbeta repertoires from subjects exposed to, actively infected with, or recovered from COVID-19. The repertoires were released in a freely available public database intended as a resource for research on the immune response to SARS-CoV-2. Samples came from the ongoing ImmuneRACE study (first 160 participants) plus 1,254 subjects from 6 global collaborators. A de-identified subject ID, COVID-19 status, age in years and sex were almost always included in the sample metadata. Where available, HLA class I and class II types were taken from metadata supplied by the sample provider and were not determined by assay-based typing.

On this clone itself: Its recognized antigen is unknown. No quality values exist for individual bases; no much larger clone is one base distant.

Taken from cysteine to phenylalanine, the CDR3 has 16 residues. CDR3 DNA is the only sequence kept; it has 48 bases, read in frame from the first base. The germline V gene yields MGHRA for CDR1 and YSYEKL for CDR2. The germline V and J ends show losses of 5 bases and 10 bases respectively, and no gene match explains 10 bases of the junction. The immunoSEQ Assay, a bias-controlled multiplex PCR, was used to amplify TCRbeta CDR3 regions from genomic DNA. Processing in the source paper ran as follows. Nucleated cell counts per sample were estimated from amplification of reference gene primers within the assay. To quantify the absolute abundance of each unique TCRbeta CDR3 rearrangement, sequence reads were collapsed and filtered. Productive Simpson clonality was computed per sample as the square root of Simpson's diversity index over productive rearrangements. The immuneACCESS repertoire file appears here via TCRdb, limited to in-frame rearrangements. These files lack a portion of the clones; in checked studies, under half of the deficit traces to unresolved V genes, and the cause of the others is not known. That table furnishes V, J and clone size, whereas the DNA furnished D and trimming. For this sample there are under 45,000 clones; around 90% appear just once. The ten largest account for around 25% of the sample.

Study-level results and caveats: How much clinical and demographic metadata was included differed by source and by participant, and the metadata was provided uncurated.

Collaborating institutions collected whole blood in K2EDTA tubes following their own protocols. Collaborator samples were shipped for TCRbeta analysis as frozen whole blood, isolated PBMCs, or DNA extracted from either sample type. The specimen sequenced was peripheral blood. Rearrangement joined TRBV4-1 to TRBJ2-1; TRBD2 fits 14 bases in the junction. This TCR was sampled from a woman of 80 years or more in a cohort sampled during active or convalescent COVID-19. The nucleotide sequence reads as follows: TGCGCCAGCAGCTTGCGGACTAGCGGGAGGTTAGAGGAGCAGTTCTTC. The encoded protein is CASSLRTSGRLEEQFF.